Shown below are 24 T cell receptor beta chains from a single sample sequenced in a study of siplizumab effects on memory and regulatory T cells. TCRdb keeps only in-frame clones here, not all; method: immunoSEQ multiplex PCR. The data contain just over 60,000 clones, around 80% of them seen just once; the ten biggest clones take up roughly 0.4%. The sequencing input was memory CD4+ T cells sorted from blood. The receptors stem from a human donor in good health.

The CDR3 reads CATSRDGQGAQPQHF. Here the CDR3 DNA reads TGTGCCACCAGCAGGGACGGACAGGGGGCGCAGCCCCAGCATTTT. The chain is built from TRBV15 and TRBJ1-5; 11 bases agree with TRBD1. The length of the CDR3 is 15 residues. Germline trimming cut 3 bases from V and 7 bases from J; bases unmatched to any gene: 5. The germline V gene encodes CDR1 LNHNV and CDR2 YYDKDF (reference sequence).

The chain uses TRBV11-2 and TRBJ2-7; no clear D gene. Germline CDR1 and CDR2: SGHAT and FQNNGV. The CDR3 loop spans 14 amino acids. Trimming took 5 bases from V and 0 from J, leaving 11 bases between them. CDR3 DNA: TGTGCCAGCAGCCCTCCCCCGGACTCCTACGAGCAGTACTTC. This translates into CASSPPPDSYEQYF.

This clone was detected only once. The gene calls are TRBV7-2 and TRBJ2-3; TRBD2 matches 8 bases. The V gene's germline CDR1 is SGHTA and CDR2 FQGNSA. Trimming cost V 3 bases and J 0 bases; bases outside gene matches: 5. The CDR3 loop spans 16 amino acids. The CDR3 DNA sequence: TGTGCCAGCAGCTTTTCTAGCGGGCGAAGCACAGATACGCAGTATTTT. Amino acids: CASSFSSGRSTDTQYF.

The V gene is TRBV2, the J gene TRBJ2-2, with a tentative D call TRBD2 (7 bases). CDR1 SNHLY and CDR2 FYNNEI come from the germline V gene. The ends were cut back, 6 bases at V and 1 base at J, with 12 bases in the middle. The CDR3 extends over 15 amino acids. The CDR3 bases are TGTGCCAGCAGCGAGGGGGGGCTGAACACCGGGGAGCTGTTTTTT. Its protein is CASSEGGLNTGELFF.

This clone was seen a handful of times. The chain links TRBV2 to TRBJ2-7; D is possibly TRBD2 (5 bases). Trimming took off 7 bases at V and 0 bases at J, with 13 bases between the two ends. The CDR3 loop spans 14 amino acids. Germline V gives CDR1 SNHLY, CDR2 FYNNEI. CDR3 sequence reads: CASTGGGYSYEQYF. CDR3 nucleotides: TGTGCCAGCACCGGCGGAGGATACTCCTACGAGCAGTACTTC.

The chain has TRBV14 and TRBJ1-3; possible D gene TRBD1, 5 bases. Trimming removed 1 base at V and 0 bases at J, with 7 bases between. This CDR3 comprises 15 residues. Per germline, CDR1 SGHDN and CDR2 FVKESK. The CDR3 protein is CASSQGQYSGNTIYF. CDR3 in DNA: TGTGCCAGCAGCCAAGGACAGTACTCTGGAAACACCATATATTTT.

V gene TRBV15 combines with J gene TRBJ1-1, with D hard to call. Trimming removed 5 bases from V and 1 base from J, with 8 bases in between. The CDR3 is 13 amino acids. CDR1 and CDR2 (germline): LNHNV, YYDKDF (reference sequence). CDR3 sequence: CATSQYRNTEAFF. In DNA form, the CDR3 reads TGTGCCACCAGCCAATACAGGAACACTGAAGCTTTCTTT.

This chain connects TRBV18 to TRBJ1-1; tentatively, D is TRBD1 (6 bases). Trimming pared 2 bases from V and 8 bases from J, leaving 9 bases between. Per the germline V gene, CDR1 is KGHSH and CDR2 is LQKENI. This CDR3 contains 12 residues. CDR3 in DNA: TGTGCCAGCTCACCAGACAGGAAGGAAGCTTTCTTT. It codes for CASSPDRKEAFF.

This clone was counted once. The gene calls are TRBV7-2 and TRBJ2-2; no firm D call. Germline V CDR1 and CDR2: SGHTA, FQGNSA. Trimming took off 4 bases at V and 5 bases at J, with 11 bases between the two ends. This CDR3 spans 14 amino acids. CDR3 residues: CASSSQYITGELFF. The DNA of the CDR3 is TGTGCCAGCAGCTCGCAGTATATTACCGGGGAGCTGTTTTTT.

The chain links TRBV6-6 to TRBJ2-1, with D maybe TRBD1 (6 bases). The CDR3 is made up of 16 amino acids. CDR1 is MNHNY and CDR2 is SVGAGI in the germline V gene (reference sequence). V shed 5 bases and J shed 7 bases, with 21 bases lying between them. The CDR3 DNA follows: TGTGCCAGCAGTGGTCGGAACAGGGCACTAAGGAATGAGCAGTTCTTC. This gives the protein CASSGRNRALRNEQFF.

This clone showed up just a few times. V and J are TRBV7-9 and TRBJ1-2; D gene unclear. V gave up 5 bases and J gave up 8 bases, with 18 bases separating them. CDR1 is SEHNR, CDR2 FQNEAQ, per germline (reference sequence). This CDR3 spans 14 amino acids. CDR3 sequence: CASSPGGSNKGYTF. CDR3 DNA: TGTGCCAGCAGCCCAGGAGGCTCCAATAAGGGCTACACCTTC.

This chain connects TRBV5-4 to TRBJ2-3; D might be TRBD1 (6 bases). The CDR3 consists of 15 residues. Looked up from germline, CDR1 is SGHNT and CDR2 is YYREEE (reference sequence). V lost 0 bases, J lost 4 bases, and 12 bases lay in between. The CDR3 protein is CASSLDTGWADTQYF. CDR3 nucleotides: TGTGCCAGCAGCTTGGATACAGGGTGGGCAGATACGCAGTATTTT.

This clone was counted between two and nine times. This chain connects TRBV29-1 to TRBJ1-1, with 8 bases fitting TRBD1. Trimming at V came to 6 bases and at J to 4 bases, leaving 4 bases not matched to a gene. Germline CDR1 SQVTM, CDR2 ANQGSEA. This CDR3 has 12 amino acids. This CDR3 reads CSVGTGFTEAFF. The CDR3 DNA sequence: TGCAGCGTCGGGACAGGATTCACTGAAGCTTTCTTT.

The chain carries TRBV7-9 and TRBJ1-5, with 7 positions matching TRBD1. The germline CDR1 and CDR2 sequences are SEHNR and FQNEAQ (reference sequence). V shed 5 bases and J 9 bases; nucleotides not matched to a gene: 4. This CDR3 spans 12 amino acids. The CDR3 reads CASSLTGRPQHF. The CDR3 nucleotides read TGTGCCAGCAGCCTGACAGGGAGGCCCCAGCATTTT. The full variable domain, with the rest looked up from reference TRBV7-9 and TRBJ1-5, is DTGVSQNPRHKITKRGQNVTFRCDPISEHNRLYWYRQTLGQGPEFLTYFQNEAQLEKSRLLSDRFSAERPKGSFSTLEIQRTEQGDSAMYLCASSLTGRPQHFGDGTRLSIL.

The chain combines TRBV6-6 with TRBJ2-2; 7 bases agree with TRBD1. The length of the CDR3 is 16 residues. After removal of 2 bases from V and 6 bases from J, the junction contained 9 bases not matched to a gene. Germline V gene sequence: CDR1 MNHNY, CDR2 SVGAGI (reference sequence). The CDR3 DNA follows: TGTGCCAGCAGTTACCCTGGGACAGTCAGTTCCGGGGAGCTGTTTTTT. This gives the protein CASSYPGTVSSGELFF.

V is TRBV28 and J is TRBJ1-2; D perhaps matches TRBD1 (6 bases). V shed 10 bases and J shed 0 bases, with 21 bases lying between them. Germline lookup yields CDR1 MDHEN and CDR2 SYDVKM. The CDR3 extends over 16 amino acids. The CDR3 region is CATPTSDRTANYGYTF. In nucleotides, the CDR3 is TGTGCCACACCGACAAGCGACAGGACCGCTAACTATGGCTACACCTTC.

This clone was seen more than once but under ten times. The V call is TRBV2, the J call TRBJ2-7; 11 bases agree with TRBD1. The CDR3 is 15 residues long. From germline, CDR1 is SNHLY and CDR2 FYNNEI. J lost 9 bases, V lost 4 bases, and 11 bases had no gene match. The CDR3: CASSVSGQGVVVQYF. In DNA, the CDR3 is TGTGCCAGCAGTGTTTCGGGACAGGGGGTCGTCGTGCAGTACTTC. Based on the CDR3 plus reference TRBV2 and TRBJ2-7, the full variable domain is EPEVTQTPSHQVTQMGQEVILRCVPISNHLYFYWYRQILGQKVEFLVSFYNNEISEKSEIFDDQFSVERPDGSNFTLKIRSTKLEDSAMYFCASSVSGQGVVVQYFGPGTRLTVT.

The chain joins TRBV4-1 to TRBJ1-4; D unresolved. V was clipped by 2 bases and J by 4 bases, with 11 bases between them. CDR1 and CDR2 from the germline V gene are MGHRA and YSYEKL. The CDR3 spans 15 residues. As DNA, the CDR3 is TGCGCCAGCAGCCAACCGGGCTCGTTTAATGAAAAACTGTTTTTT. Translated: CASSQPGSFNEKLFF.

The table lists this clone with a count of one. The chain couples TRBV9 to TRBJ1-1, with 7 bases identical to TRBD1. Germline V lookup: CDR1 SGDLS, CDR2 YYNGEE. V shed 2 bases, J shed 7 bases, and the junction held 5 bases outside the gene matches. The length of the CDR3 is 13 residues. The CDR3: CASSVGTVDEAFF. Here the CDR3 DNA reads TGTGCCAGCAGCGTCGGGACAGTGGATGAAGCTTTCTTT.

This chain links TRBV7-9 with TRBJ1-1, with 11 bases identical to TRBD1. The germline V gene encodes CDR1 SEHNR and CDR2 FQNEAQ (reference sequence). V was pared by 10 bases and J by 5 bases, with 12 bases of the junction left unmatched. This CDR3 has 15 residues. In DNA, the CDR3 is TGTGCCATCTCGGGACAGGGGGATGCGAATACTGAAGCTTTCTTT. This sequence encodes CAISGQGDANTEAFF.

V gene TRBV2 combines with J gene TRBJ2-7, with D possibly TRBD1 on 6 matching bases. In germline, CDR1 is SNHLY, CDR2 FYNNEI. Trimming left V 3 bases short and J 1 base short, with 10 bases between. The CDR3 has 14 amino acids. The CDR3 region is CASSDGDKSYEQYF. The CDR3, as DNA: TGTGCCAGCAGTGATGGGGACAAATCCTACGAGCAGTACTTC.

The chain is built from TRBV11-1 and TRBJ2-2; 8 nucleotides match TRBD2. The V segment lost 2 bases and the J segment 6 bases; nucleotides outside the gene matches: 5. Germline V gives CDR1 SGHAT, CDR2 FQDESV (reference sequence). This CDR3 is built from 15 residues. The CDR3 DNA follows: TGTGCCAGCAGCTTATTCGGGGGGGCCCCCGGGGAGCTGTTTTTT. It specifies CASSLFGGAPGELFF.

J is TRBJ1-2 and V is TRBV6-6, with 7 nucleotides matching TRBD1. The ends lost 2 bases at V and 6 bases at J; junction bases unmatched: 9. Germline V gene data show CDR1 as MNHNY and CDR2 as SVGAGI (reference sequence). The CDR3 has 15 amino acids. The CDR3 loop reads CASSYLTGTGDGYTF. CDR3 bases: TGTGCCAGCAGTTACCTTACTGGAACAGGGGATGGCTACACCTTC.

The chain has TRBV9 and TRBJ1-4; D unresolved. Trimming left V 3 bases short and J 3 bases short, with 9 bases between. Germline CDR1 is SGDLS and CDR2 is YYNGEE. CDR3 length equals 14 residues. The CDR3: CASSAGVANEKLFF. DNA of the CDR3: TGTGCCAGCAGCGCTGGGGTGGCTAATGAAAAACTGTTTTTT.